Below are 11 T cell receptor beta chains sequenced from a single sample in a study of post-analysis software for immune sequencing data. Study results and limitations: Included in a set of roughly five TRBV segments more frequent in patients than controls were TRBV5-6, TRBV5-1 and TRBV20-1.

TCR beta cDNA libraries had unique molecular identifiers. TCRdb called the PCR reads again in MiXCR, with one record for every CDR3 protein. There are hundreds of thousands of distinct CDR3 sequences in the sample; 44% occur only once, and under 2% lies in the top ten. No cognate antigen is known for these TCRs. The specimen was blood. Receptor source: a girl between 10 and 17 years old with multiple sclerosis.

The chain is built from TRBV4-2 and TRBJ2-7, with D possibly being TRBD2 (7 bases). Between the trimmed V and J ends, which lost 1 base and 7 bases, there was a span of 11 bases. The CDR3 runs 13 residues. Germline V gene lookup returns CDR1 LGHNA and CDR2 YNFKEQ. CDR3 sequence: CASSQGTAGEQYF. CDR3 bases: TGTGCCAGCAGCCAAGGGACAGCGGGGGAGCAGTACTTC.

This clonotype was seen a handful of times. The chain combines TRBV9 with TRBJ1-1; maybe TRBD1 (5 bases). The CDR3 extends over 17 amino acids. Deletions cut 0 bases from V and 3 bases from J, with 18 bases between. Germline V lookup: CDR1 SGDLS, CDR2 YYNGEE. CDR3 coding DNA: TGTGCCAGCAGCGTAGCTACTGTGGGGGGAGGGGACACTGAAGCTTTCTTT. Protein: CASSVATVGGGDTEAFF.

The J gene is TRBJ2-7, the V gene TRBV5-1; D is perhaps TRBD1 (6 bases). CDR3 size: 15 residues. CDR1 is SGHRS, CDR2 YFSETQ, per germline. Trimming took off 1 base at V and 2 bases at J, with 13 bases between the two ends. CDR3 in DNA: TGCGCCAGCAGCTTGTATCAGGGGATCCCCTACGAGCAGTACTTC. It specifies CASSLYQGIPYEQYF.

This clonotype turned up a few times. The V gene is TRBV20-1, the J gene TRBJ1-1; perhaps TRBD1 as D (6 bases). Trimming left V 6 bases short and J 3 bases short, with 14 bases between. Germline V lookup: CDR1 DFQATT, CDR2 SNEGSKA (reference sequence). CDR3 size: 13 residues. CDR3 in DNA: TGCAGTGCCGCAGGGGAAAGATACACTGAAGCTTTCTTT. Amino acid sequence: CSAAGERYTEAFF.

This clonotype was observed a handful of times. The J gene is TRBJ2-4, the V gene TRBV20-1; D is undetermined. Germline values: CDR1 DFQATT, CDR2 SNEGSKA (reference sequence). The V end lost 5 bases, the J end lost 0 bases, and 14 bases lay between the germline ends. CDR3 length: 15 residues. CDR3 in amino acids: CSAEPPQLAKNIQYF. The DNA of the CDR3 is TGCAGTGCTGAGCCCCCCCAGTTAGCCAAAAACATTCAGTACTTC.

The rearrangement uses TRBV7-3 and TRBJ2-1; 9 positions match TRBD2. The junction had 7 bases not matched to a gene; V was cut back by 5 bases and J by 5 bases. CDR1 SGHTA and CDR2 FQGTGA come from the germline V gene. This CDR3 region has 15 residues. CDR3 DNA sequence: TGTGCCAGCAGCCAAACGGCTAGCGGGAACAATGAGCAGTTCTTC. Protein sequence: CASSQTASGNNEQFF.

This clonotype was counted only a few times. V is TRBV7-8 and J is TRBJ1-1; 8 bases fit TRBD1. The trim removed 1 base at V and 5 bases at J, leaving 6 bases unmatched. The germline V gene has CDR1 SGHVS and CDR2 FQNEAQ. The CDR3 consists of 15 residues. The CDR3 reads CASSLDGQGGTEAFF. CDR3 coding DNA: TGTGCCAGCAGCTTAGACGGACAGGGAGGGACTGAAGCTTTCTTT.

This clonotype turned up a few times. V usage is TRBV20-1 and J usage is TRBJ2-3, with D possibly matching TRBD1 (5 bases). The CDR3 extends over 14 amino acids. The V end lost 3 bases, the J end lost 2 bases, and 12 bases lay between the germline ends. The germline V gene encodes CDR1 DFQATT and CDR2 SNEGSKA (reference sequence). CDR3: CSARVRAPTDTQYF. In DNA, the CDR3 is TGCAGTGCTAGGGTCAGGGCTCCCACAGATACGCAGTATTTT.

The CDR3 region has the DNA TGCGCCAGCACCCAACCCGGGGCGGAGACCCAGTACTTC. This sequence encodes CASTQPGAETQYF. The chain is built from TRBV5-1 and TRBJ2-5; D is possibly TRBD1 or TRBD2 (5 bases each). The germline CDR1 and CDR2 sequences are SGHRS and YFSETQ. V lost 6 bases to trimming and J lost 5 bases, with 14 bases between them. There are 13 residues in the CDR3.

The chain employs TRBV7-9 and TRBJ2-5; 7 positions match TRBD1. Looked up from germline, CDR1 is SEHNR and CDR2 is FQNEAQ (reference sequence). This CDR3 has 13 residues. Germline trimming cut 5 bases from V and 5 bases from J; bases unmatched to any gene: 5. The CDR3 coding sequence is TGTGCCAGCAGCGTAGGGGGCGAGGAGACCCAGTACTTC. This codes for CASSVGGEETQYF. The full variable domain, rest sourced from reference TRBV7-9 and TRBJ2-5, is DTGVSQNPRHKITKRGQNVTFRCDPISEHNRLYWYRQTLGQGPEFLTYFQNEAQLEKSRLLSDRFSAERPKGSFSTLEIQRTEQGDSAMYLCASSVGGEETQYFGPGTRLLVL.

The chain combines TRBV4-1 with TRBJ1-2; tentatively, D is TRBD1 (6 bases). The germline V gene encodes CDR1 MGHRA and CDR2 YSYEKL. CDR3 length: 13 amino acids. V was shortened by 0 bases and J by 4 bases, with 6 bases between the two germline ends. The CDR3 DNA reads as TGCGCCAGCAGCCAAGAGGACAGCTATGGCTACACCTTC. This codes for CASSQEDSYGYTF.